This T cell receptor (beta chain) was identified in a study of regulatory T cells in long-lasting Graves disease. The study's findings and limits: It was peripheral blood alone, not thyroid tissue, that was studied. It was in persistent disease that TRBV28, TRBJ1-2 and TRBJ2-5 were favored.

The ends were cut back, 8 bases at V and 1 base at J, with 8 bases in the middle. The length of the CDR3 is 12 residues. Remarks on this clonotype: The antigen remains unidentified.

According to the study, TCR beta libraries were built with iRepertoire HTBI primers and CDR3-region Arm-PCR. TCRdb re-derived calls from the multiplex PCR reads in MiXCR, one entry per CDR3 protein. The repertoire holds about 560,000 distinct CDR3 sequences, with about 16% as singletons. Described time point: newly diagnosed GD, antithyroid drugs for less than 3 months. After RNA was extracted from PBMCs, the TCR library was made from it. Into tubes containing EDTA, about 9.6 milliliters of peripheral blood were drawn. This sample was also put to use in a study of T cells in Graves' hyperthyroidism and ophthalmopathy. Per that study: Initially, a first-round RT-PCR of the TCR CDR3 employed the HTBI primer set.

The specimen was peripheral blood mononuclear cells (PBMCs), collected at new diagnosis, from a patient treated with antithyroid drugs. This sequence was found in a man aged 18 to 29 with Graves disease. The chain links TRBV12-3 or TRBV12-4 to TRBJ1-1; D is unresolved. CDR3 nucleotides: TGTGCCAGCCCGGGGAAGAACACTGAAGCTTTCTTT. It is translated as CASPGKNTEAFF.